The 8 T cell receptor beta chains reported below all come from one sample, sequenced in a study of blood T cells in healthy people across ages. Using a J-beta primer mix together with a sample-barcoded 5' primer, a second PCR was run for roughly 6 to 12 cycles. TCRdb called the 5' RACE reads again in MiXCR, with one record for every CDR3 protein. The table lists fewer than 800,000 distinct CDR3 sequences, approximately 25% of them singletons, with 8% to 10% in the top ten. A further study also used this sample, focusing on T cells of mothers and their children.

The sequenced sample was blood. The receptors originated from a boy aged 10-17 years in good health.

J is TRBJ2-7 and V is TRBV12-3 or TRBV12-4; D uncertain. CDR3 length: 11 amino acids. V was shortened by 8 bases and J by 3 bases, with 8 bases between the two germline ends. The CDR3 is CASGLHYEQYF. The CDR3 DNA is TGTGCCAGCGGATTACACTACGAGCAGTACTTC.

This clonotype was counted only a few times. The chain employs TRBV29-1 and TRBJ2-5, with TRBD2 matching over 14 bases. The CDR3 totals 17 residues. V gave up 0 bases and J gave up 5 bases; unmatched junction bases: 8. CDR1 and CDR2 from the germline V gene are SQVTM and ANQGSEA. The DNA for the CDR3 is TGCAGCGTTGAAGATCCCGGGACTAGCGGGAGAGTCGAGACCCAGTACTTC. Protein product: CSVEDPGTSGRVETQYF.

The chain links TRBV6-1 to TRBJ1-5; D is ambiguous. Trimming removed 0 bases from V and 0 bases from J, with 9 bases in between. Per germline, CDR1 MNHNS and CDR2 SASEGT. The length of the CDR3 is 16 residues. This CDR3 reads CASSEAPAISNQPQHF. CDR3 bases: TGTGCCAGCAGTGAAGCTCCCGCGATTAGCAATCAGCCCCAGCATTTT.

The gene calls are TRBV29-1 and TRBJ1-4; TRBD1 might be the D (6 bases). V was clipped by 6 bases and J by 8 bases, with 13 bases between them. Germline V lookup: CDR1 SQVTM, CDR2 ANQGSEA. This CDR3 region has 12 residues. Here the CDR3 DNA reads TGCAGCGTGGGAGGCCAGGGGGAAAAACTGTTTTTT. As protein: CSVGGQGEKLFF.

The V gene is TRBV6-5, the J gene TRBJ2-4; 7 bases are shared with TRBD1. After removal of 6 bases from V and 3 bases from J, the junction contained 5 bases not matched to a gene. Germline V gives CDR1 MNHEY, CDR2 SVGAGI. The CDR3 is made up of 14 amino acids. The CDR3 sequence is CASRRQGIKNIQYF. For the CDR3, the DNA is TGTGCCAGCAGGCGACAGGGAATCAAAAACATTCAGTACTTC.

The rearrangement joins TRBV4-1 to TRBJ2-5; 9 bases agree with TRBD2. The ends lost 4 bases at V and 4 bases at J; junction bases unmatched: 10. The germline gives CDR1 MGHRA, CDR2 YSYEKL. The CDR3 runs to 16 residues. The CDR3 spells CASSPRGSGSLETQYF. The CDR3, as DNA: TGCGCCAGCAGCCCCCGGGGTAGCGGGAGTCTAGAGACCCAGTACTTC.

This clonotype was counted a few times. Given the absence of the conserved phenylalanine or tryptophan at the CDR3 end, a read error is likely. The chain is built from TRBV5-5 and TRBJ2-5, with TRBD2 as a possible D gene (6 bases). Judging by the DNA end, TRBJ2-1 fits better; the J call may be wrong. CDR1 SGHKS and CDR2 YYEKEE come from the germline V gene (reference sequence). This CDR3 has 13 amino acids. CDR3 in DNA: TGTGCCAGCAGCTTGTACCTAGCGTATGAGCAGTTCCTC. This gives the protein CASSLYLAYEQFL.

The chain employs TRBV29-1 and TRBJ1-3, with no clear D. The CDR3 loop spans 13 amino acids. In germline, CDR1 is SQVTM, CDR2 ANQGSEA. V was trimmed by 2 bases and J by 0 bases, leaving 5 bases between them. The CDR3 loop is CSVEWTSGNTIYF. In DNA, the CDR3 is TGCAGCGTTGAATGGACCTCTGGAAACACCATATATTTT.